Each of the 27 T cell receptor gamma chains below was sequenced from the same sample in a study of intestinal T cells in coeliac disease (dated by TCRdb to the early 2020s). For each case, genomic DNA was extracted from ten 5-um FFPE scrolls with the QIAamp DNA FFPE tissue kit. The library was produced with multiplex PCR. Sequencing was performed on an Ion Torrent PGM. The LymphoTrack kit, which has primers carrying Illumina adapters, was used to amplify TRG repertoires from 200 ng of biopsy DNA. TCRdb reran clone calling on the public reads with CATT; rows sharing one DNA sequence were then combined. This sample has roughly 410 gamma-chain clones in its table, and 51% of those were observed once. Around 30% of the sample rests with the top ten. The source material was a duodenal biopsy. The source is a human donor with celiac disease.

This clone has a single count. The rearrangement uses TRGV8 and TRGJP2. Germline assignment: CDR1 VENAVY and CDR2 YDSYNSRV. Germline trimming cut 3 bases from V and 10 bases from J; bases unmatched to any gene: 23. The CDR3 is 18 amino acids. CDR3: CATWDQGIPRVVIWIKTF. CDR3 coding DNA: TGTGCCACCTGGGATCAAGGAATCCCGCGGGTAGTGATTTGGATCAAGACGTTT.

Relative to its sample, this clone is hyperexpanded (1% or more). The same CDR3 is also encoded by other DNA sequences in this sample. This sequence joins TRGV5 and TRGJP2. Germline V gives CDR1 VINAFY, CDR2 YDVSNSKD. CDR3 length: 17 amino acids. V was pared by 0 bases and J by 1 base, with 8 bases of the junction left unmatched. This chain's CDR3 is CATWDRPSPSSDWIKTF. Written as DNA, the CDR3 is TGTGCCACCTGGGACAGGCCATCCCCTAGTAGTGATTGGATCAAGACGTTT.

The chain couples TRGV10 to TRGJ1 or TRGJ2. TRGV10 has ORF status, its function being uncertain. CDR3 length: 14 amino acids. The trim removed 8 bases at V and 3 bases at J, leaving 11 bases unmatched. Here the CDR3 reads CAAWDPPIYYKKLF. The CDR3 DNA is TGTGCTGCGTGGGATCCACCGATTTATTATAAGAAACTCTTT.

To note about this clone: The limits of the CDR3 on the DNA are not certain, so only TCRdb's listed CDR3 is given. The rearrangement uses TRGV11 and TRGJ1 or TRGJ2. TRGV11 is placed among ORFs of uncertain function. With termini counted, the CDR3 has 17 amino acids. The chain's CDR3 is CTTVPVRSSQGGFKKLF.

This clone has only a few counts. At the DNA level, this CDR3 is encoded by other sequences in the same sample as well. The chain joins TRGV9 to TRGJ1 or TRGJ2. The CDR3 is 12 amino acids. After removal of 5 bases from V and 6 bases from J, the junction contained 7 bases not matched to a gene. Germline CDR1 reads GITISATS; CDR2 reads ISYDGTV (reference sequence). The CDR3 sequence: CALWGGAYKKLF. Here the CDR3 DNA reads TGTGCCTTGTGGGGAGGTGCTTATAAGAAACTCTTT.

The gene calls are TRGV3 and TRGJ1 or TRGJ2. The CDR3 covers 15 residues. The germline V gene has CDR1 VTNTFY and CDR2 YDVSTARD (reference sequence). The ends lost 5 bases at V and 4 bases at J; junction bases unmatched: 14. The CDR3 here is CATWGQAPGYYKKLF. The CDR3 nucleotides are TGTGCCACCTGGGGACAGGCCCCAGGGTATTATAAGAAACTCTTT.

By proportion, this clone is hyperexpanded. The chain recombines TRGV4 with TRGJ1 or TRGJ2. Trimming at V came to 4 bases and at J to 3 bases, leaving 3 bases not matched to a gene. This CDR3 has 12 residues. Germline V gene lookup returns CDR1 EGSTGY and CDR2 YDSYTSSV. CDR3 bases: TGTGCCACCTGGGAGGGTTATTATAAGAAACTCTTT. Its protein is CATWEGYYKKLF.

The chain combines TRGV10 with TRGJ1 or TRGJ2. TRGV10 is treated as an ORF (open reading frame) with a function not yet certain. Trimming cost V 10 bases and J 9 bases; bases outside gene matches: 4. CDR3 length equals 9 residues. The CDR3 region is CAASPKKLF. For the CDR3, the DNA is TGTGCTGCGTCGCCTAAGAAACTCTTT.

This chain uses TRGV4 with TRGJ1 or TRGJ2. Germline CDR1 is EGSTGY and CDR2 is YDSYTSSV. The ends lost 5 bases at V and 6 bases at J; junction bases unmatched: 10. The CDR3 is 13 residues long. This CDR3 is CATWAHVGYKKLF. For the CDR3, the DNA is TGTGCCACCTGGGCCCACGTCGGTTATAAGAAACTCTTT.

A word on this clone: An end of the junction does not agree with germline; a read error may underlie this. The rearrangement joins TRGV9 to TRGJ1 or TRGJ2. The germline CDR1 and CDR2 sequences are GITISATS and ISYDGTV (reference sequence). The CDR3 sequence is 15 residues long. The CDR3 DNA is TGTGCCCTGTGGGGAGGTGCTTACCCCATCCATAAGAAACTCTTT. Translation: CALWGGAYPIHKKLF.

The V gene reported is TRGV4; the J gene is uncalled. In germline, CDR1 is EGSTGY, CDR2 YDSYTSSV. CDR3 length equals 10 residues. CDR3 in amino acids: CATFPIRKLF. CDR3 nucleotide sequence: TGTGCCACCTTCCCCATAAGAAAACTCTTT.

This clone occurred a few times. The CDR3: CATWDPHYYKKLF. In DNA, the CDR3 is TGTGCCACCTGGGACCCGCATTATTATAAGAAACTCTTT. The chain combines TRGV4 with TRGJ1 or TRGJ2. J gave up 2 bases and V 4 bases, and 5 bases lay outside the gene matches. In germline, CDR1 is EGSTGY, CDR2 YDSYTSSV. The CDR3 extends over 13 amino acids.

The chain combines TRGV4 with TRGJ1 or TRGJ2. From germline, CDR1 is EGSTGY and CDR2 YDSYTSSV. The CDR3 covers 13 residues. The CDR3 protein is CAPREPYYYKKLF. The CDR3 bases are TGTGCACCTCGGGAGCCCTATTATTATAAGAAACTCTTT.

The table lists this clone with a count of one. The chain couples TRGV3 to TRGJ1 or TRGJ2. CDR3 size: 11 residues. Germline-derived CDR1 and CDR2 are VTNTFY and YDVSTARD (reference sequence). The CDR3 DNA sequence: TGTGCACCTGGGAATTATTATAAGAAACTCTTT. Its translation is CAPGNYYKKLF.

This clone was seen a single time. The chain recombines TRGV8 with TRGJ1 or TRGJ2. The V gene's germline CDR1 is VENAVY and CDR2 YDSYNSRV. The CDR3 totals 12 residues. The V segment lost 6 bases and the J segment 0 bases; nucleotides outside the gene matches: 2. In nucleotides, the CDR3 is TGTGCCACCTGGCCGAATTATTATAAGAAACTCTTT. Amino acids: CATWPNYYKKLF.

As regards this clone: TCRdb's protein for this DNA is that of a much larger clone and differs from the translation at residue 2, likely a read error; the protein shown is the DNA translation. The chain combines TRGV10 with TRGJ1 or TRGJ2. TRGV10 is an ORF, with its function uncertain. The CDR3 consists of 16 residues. The CDR3 DNA reads TGTACTGCGTGGGATTATATGGGACAACCCACACCAGCGAAACTCTTT. The encoded protein is CTAWDYMGQPTPAKLF.

This clone has only one observation. This rearrangement joins TRGV4 to TRGJ1 or TRGJ2. Germline V lookup: CDR1 EGSTGY, CDR2 YDSYTSSV. The CDR3 runs 14 residues. The V gene end was trimmed by 8 bases and the J gene end by 0 bases; junction bases not matched to a gene: 10. CDR3 DNA: TGTGCCACCTTGGGATGGTCGAATTATTATAAGAAACTCTTT. Its protein is CATLGWSNYYKKLF.

The chain employs TRGV10 and TRGJP1. TRGV10 has ORF status, its function being uncertain. The CDR3 runs 12 residues. The V gene end was trimmed by 8 bases and the J gene end by 3 bases; junction bases not matched to a gene: 1. CDR3 residues: CAAWATGWFKIF. The CDR3 coding sequence is TGTGCTGCGTGGGCCACTGGTTGGTTCAAGATATTT.

This clone counts as large. V is TRGV10 and J is TRGJ1 or TRGJ2. TRGV10 is sorted into the ORF group, with uncertain function. The V segment lost 8 bases and the J segment 9 bases; nucleotides outside the gene matches: 11. The CDR3 has 12 residues. CDR3 protein: CAAWAPRAKKLF. The CDR3, as DNA: TGTGCTGCGTGGGCCCCCCGGGCTAAGAAACTCTTT.

By share, this clone ranks as hyperexpanded. Other DNA sequences in the same sample also yield this CDR3. CDR3 sequence: CAAWVTNYYKKLF. CDR3 nucleotide sequence: TGTGCTGCGTGGGTTACGAATTATTATAAGAAACTCTTT. The V and J genes are TRGV10 and TRGJ1 or TRGJ2. TRGV10 is annotated as an ORF whose role is uncertain. This CDR3 region has 13 residues. Trimming at V came to 8 bases and at J to 0 bases, leaving 5 bases not matched to a gene.

This chain joins TRGV2 and TRGJ1 or TRGJ2. The germline V gene encodes CDR1 EGSNGY and CDR2 YDSYNSKV. There are 10 residues in the CDR3. The J segment lost 12 bases and the V segment lost 9 bases, leaving 11 bases of the junction unmatched. The CDR3 loop reads CATLPEGKLF. Here the CDR3 DNA reads TGTGCCACCCTTCCTGAAGGGAAACTCTTT.

V is TRGV4 and J is TRGJ1 or TRGJ2. V dropped 5 bases and J dropped 6; count of bases not matched to a gene: 13. This CDR3 comprises 14 residues. The germline gives CDR1 EGSTGY, CDR2 YDSYTSSV. The CDR3 loop reads CATWVRRVSYKKLF. CDR3 nucleotides: TGTGCCACCTGGGTCCGACGAGTTAGTTATAAGAAACTCTTT.

Comment on this clone: A much larger clone lies a single base off, so this may be a read error. Other nucleotide sequences from this sample produce the same CDR3. The chain combines TRGV9 with TRGJP1. Germline-derived CDR1 and CDR2 are GITISATS and ISYDGTV (reference sequence). There are 15 residues in the CDR3. The DNA of the CDR3 is TGTGCCCTGTGGGAGGGTTATACCACTGGTTGGTTCAAGATATTT. Translated: CALWEGYTTGWFKIF.

The rearrangement uses TRGV2 and TRGJ1 or TRGJ2. The V gene's germline CDR1 is EGSNGY and CDR2 YDSYNSKV. This CDR3 has 14 residues. With V trimmed by 2 bases and J by 9 bases, 13 bases remained unmatched. CDR3: CATWDAVVWSKKLF. DNA of the CDR3: TGTGCCACCTGGGACGCCGTCGTGTGGAGTAAGAAACTCTTT.

V usage is TRGV10 and J usage is TRGJP1. TRGV10 is given ORF status, its function remaining uncertain. V shed 8 bases, J shed 7 bases, and the junction held 14 bases outside the gene matches. The CDR3 covers 15 residues. The CDR3 region is CAAWDGGGRGWFKIF. The CDR3 nucleotides read TGTGCTGCGTGGGATGGGGGAGGCCGTGGTTGGTTCAAGATATTT.

This clone was found a few times. The rearrangement uses TRGV2 and TRGJ1 or TRGJ2. J was trimmed by 12 bases and V by 0 bases; bases with no gene match: 11. The germline gives CDR1 EGSNGY, CDR2 YDSYNSKV. The CDR3 totals 13 residues. The CDR3 nucleotides read TGTGCCACCTGGGACGGGCCGGAAGCAGGGAAACTCTTT. Its protein product is CATWDGPEAGKLF.

Worth noting for this clone: Given a far larger clone just one base away, this is likely a sequencing read error. The same CDR3 can be traced to other DNA sequences in this sample. The chain recombines TRGV8 with TRGJ1 or TRGJ2. Germline CDR1 is VENAVY and CDR2 is YDSYNSRV. This CDR3 has 12 amino acids. The CDR3 sequence is CATWEKRSEKLF. In nucleotides, the CDR3 is TGTGCTACCTGGGAAAAACGGTCGGAGAAACTCTTT.